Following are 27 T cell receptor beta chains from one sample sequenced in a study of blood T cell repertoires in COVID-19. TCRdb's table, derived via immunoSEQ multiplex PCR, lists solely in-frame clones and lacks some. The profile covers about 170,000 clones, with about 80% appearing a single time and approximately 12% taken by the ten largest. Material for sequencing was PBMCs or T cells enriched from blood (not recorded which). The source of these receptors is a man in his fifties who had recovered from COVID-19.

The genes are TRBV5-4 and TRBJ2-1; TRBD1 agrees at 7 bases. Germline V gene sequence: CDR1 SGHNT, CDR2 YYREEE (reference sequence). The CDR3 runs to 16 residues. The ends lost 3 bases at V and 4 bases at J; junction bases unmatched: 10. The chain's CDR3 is CASSWAPGQTYNEQFF. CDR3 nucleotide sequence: TGTGCCAGCAGCTGGGCCCCGGGACAGACTTACAATGAGCAGTTCTTC.

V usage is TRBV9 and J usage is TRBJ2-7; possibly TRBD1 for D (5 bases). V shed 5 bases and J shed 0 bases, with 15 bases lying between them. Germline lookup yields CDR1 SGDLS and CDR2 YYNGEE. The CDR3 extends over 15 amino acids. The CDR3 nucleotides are TGTGCCAGCAGTGCAACAGGCCTCCCCTCCTACGAGCAGTACTTC. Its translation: CASSATGLPSYEQYF.

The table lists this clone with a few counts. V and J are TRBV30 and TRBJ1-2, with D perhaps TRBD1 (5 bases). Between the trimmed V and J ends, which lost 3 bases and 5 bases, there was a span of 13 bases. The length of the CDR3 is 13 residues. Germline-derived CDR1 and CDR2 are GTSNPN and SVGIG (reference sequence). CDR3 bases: TGTGCCTGGAGCTACTCCCGGGGGTATGGCTACACCTTC. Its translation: CAWSYSRGYGYTF. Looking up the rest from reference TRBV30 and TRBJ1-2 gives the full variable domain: SQTIHQWPATLVQPVGSPLSLECTVEGTSNPNLYWYRQAAGRGLQLLFYSVGIGQISSEVPQNLSASRPQDRQFILSSKKLLLSDSGFYLCAWSYSRGYGYTFGSGTRLTVV.

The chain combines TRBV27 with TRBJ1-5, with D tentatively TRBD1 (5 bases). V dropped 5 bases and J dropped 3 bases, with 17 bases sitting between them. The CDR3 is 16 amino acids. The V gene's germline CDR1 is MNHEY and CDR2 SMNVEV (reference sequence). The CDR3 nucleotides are TGTGCCAGCAGTCCCAACCCAGGGAGGAACAATCAGCCCCAGCATTTT. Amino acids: CASSPNPGRNNQPQHF.

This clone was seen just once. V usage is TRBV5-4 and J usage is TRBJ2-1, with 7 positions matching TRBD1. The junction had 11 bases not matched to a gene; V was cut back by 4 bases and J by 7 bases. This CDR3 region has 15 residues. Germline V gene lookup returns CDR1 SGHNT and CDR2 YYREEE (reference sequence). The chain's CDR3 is CASSNYRGPLNEQFF. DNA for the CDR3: TGTGCCAGCAGCAACTACAGGGGACCTTTGAATGAGCAGTTCTTC.

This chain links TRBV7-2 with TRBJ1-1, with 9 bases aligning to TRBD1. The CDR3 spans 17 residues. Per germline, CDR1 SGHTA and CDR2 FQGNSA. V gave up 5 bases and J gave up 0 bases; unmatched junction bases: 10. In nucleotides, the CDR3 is TGTGCCAGCAGCCCAGGGACAGGGTGGGGGATGAACACTGAAGCTTTCTTT. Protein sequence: CASSPGTGWGMNTEAFF. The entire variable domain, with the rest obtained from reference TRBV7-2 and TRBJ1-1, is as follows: GAGVSQSPSNKVTEKGKDVELRCDPISGHTALYWYRQSLGQGLEFLIYFQGNSAPDKSGLPSDRFSAERTGGSVSTLTIQRTQQEDSAVYLCASSPGTGWGMNTEAFFGQGTRLTVV.

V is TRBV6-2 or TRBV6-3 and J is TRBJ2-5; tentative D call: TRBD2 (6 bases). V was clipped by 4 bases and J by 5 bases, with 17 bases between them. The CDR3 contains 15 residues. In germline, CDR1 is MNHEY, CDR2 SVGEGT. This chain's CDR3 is CASSFGGTLRETQYF. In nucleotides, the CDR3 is TGTGCCAGCAGTTTCGGCGGGACCCTTCGGGAGACCCAGTACTTC.

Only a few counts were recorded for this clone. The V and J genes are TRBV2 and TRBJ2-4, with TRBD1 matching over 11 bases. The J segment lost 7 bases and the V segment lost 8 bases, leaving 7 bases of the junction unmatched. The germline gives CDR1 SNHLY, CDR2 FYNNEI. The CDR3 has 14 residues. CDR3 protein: CASREDRGRNIQYF. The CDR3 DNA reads TGTGCCAGCCGGGAGGACAGGGGGCGGAACATTCAGTACTTC.

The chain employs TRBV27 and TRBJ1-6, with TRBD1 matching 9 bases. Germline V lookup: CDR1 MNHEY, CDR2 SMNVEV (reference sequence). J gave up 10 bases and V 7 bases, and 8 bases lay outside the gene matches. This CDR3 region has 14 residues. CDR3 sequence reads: CASTPDRGGSPLHF. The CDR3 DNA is TGTGCCAGCACGCCTGACAGGGGGGGATCACCCCTCCACTTT.

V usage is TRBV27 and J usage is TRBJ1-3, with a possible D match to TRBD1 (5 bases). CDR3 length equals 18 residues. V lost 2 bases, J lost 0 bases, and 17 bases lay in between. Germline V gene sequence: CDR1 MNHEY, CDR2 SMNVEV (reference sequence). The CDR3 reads CASSLNLLRANSGNTIYF. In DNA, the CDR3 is TGTGCCAGCAGTTTAAACTTACTCAGGGCAAACTCTGGAAACACCATATATTTT.

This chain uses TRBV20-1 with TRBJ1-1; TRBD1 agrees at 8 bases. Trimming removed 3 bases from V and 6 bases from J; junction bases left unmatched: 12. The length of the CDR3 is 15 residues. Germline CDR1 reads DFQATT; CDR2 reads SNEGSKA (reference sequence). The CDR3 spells CSASGQGAGKAEAFF. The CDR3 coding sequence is TGCAGTGCTAGTGGGCAGGGGGCGGGAAAGGCTGAAGCTTTCTTT.

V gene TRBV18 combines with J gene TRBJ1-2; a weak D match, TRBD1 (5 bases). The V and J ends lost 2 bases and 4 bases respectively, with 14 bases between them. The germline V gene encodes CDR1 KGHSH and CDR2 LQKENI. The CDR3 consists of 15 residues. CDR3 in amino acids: CASSPAAEGSYGYTF. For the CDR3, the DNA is TGTGCCAGCTCACCAGCCGCGGAGGGGTCCTATGGCTACACCTTC.

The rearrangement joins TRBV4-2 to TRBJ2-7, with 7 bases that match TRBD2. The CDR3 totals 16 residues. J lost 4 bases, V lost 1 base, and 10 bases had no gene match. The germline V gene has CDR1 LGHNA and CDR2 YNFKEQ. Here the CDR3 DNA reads TGTGCCAGCAGCCAAGCGGAGCGAAGCGGGGTGTACGAGCAGTACTTC. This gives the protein CASSQAERSGVYEQYF.

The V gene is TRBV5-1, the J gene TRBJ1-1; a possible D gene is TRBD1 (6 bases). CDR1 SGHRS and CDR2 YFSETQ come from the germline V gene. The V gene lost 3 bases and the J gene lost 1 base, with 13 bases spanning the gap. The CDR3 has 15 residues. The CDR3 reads CASSSPGQPNTEAFF. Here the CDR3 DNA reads TGCGCCAGCAGCTCTCCGGGACAACCGAACACTGAAGCTTTCTTT.

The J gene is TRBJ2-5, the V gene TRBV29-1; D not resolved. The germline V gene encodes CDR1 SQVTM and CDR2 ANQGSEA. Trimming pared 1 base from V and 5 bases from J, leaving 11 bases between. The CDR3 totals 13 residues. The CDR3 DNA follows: TGCAGCGTTGAAGCACAAGTCGGGGAGACCCAGTACTTC. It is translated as CSVEAQVGETQYF.

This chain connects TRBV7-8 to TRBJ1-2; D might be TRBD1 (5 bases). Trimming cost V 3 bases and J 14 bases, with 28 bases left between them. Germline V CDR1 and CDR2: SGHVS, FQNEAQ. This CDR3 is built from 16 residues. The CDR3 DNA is TGTGCCAGCAGCTTGCCCATTAACAGGCGAGAAGGGATCCAAACCTTC. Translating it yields CASSLPINRREGIQTF.

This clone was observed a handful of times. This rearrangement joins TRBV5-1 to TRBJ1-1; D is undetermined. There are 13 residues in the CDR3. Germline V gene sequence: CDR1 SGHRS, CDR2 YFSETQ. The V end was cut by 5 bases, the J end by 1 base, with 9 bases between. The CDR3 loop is CASRPTSNTEAFF. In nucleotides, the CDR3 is TGCGCCAGCAGACCTACCTCGAACACTGAAGCTTTCTTT. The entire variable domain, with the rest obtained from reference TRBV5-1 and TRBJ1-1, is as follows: KAGVTQTPRYLIKTRGQQVTLSCSPISGHRSVSWYQQTPGQGLQFLFEYFSETQRNKGNFPGRFSGRQFSNSRSEMNVSTLELGDSALYLCASRPTSNTEAFFGQGTRLTVV.

The CDR3 DNA reads TGCGCCAGCAGCCGCGGGGACTACGCTTTATCCAAGAAACTGTTTTTT. Translating gives CASSRGDYALSKKLFF. The V call is TRBV5-1, the J call TRBJ1-4, with D perhaps TRBD1 (5 bases). The germline gives CDR1 SGHRS, CDR2 YFSETQ. Deletions cut 4 bases from V and 11 bases from J, with 24 bases between. This CDR3 region has 16 residues.

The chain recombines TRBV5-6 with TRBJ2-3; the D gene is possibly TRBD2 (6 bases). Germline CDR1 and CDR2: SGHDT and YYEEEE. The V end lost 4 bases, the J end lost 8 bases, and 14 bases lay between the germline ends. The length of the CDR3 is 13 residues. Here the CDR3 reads CASSGPDGGTQYF. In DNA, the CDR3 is TGTGCCAGCAGCGGACCCGACGGGGGTACGCAGTATTTT.

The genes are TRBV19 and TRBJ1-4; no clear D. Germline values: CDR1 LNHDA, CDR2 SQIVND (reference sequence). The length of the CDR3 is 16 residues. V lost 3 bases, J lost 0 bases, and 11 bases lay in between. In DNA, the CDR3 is TGTGCCAGTAGTATTTGGGCAGTTGCAACTAATGAAAAACTGTTTTTT. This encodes CASSIWAVATNEKLFF.

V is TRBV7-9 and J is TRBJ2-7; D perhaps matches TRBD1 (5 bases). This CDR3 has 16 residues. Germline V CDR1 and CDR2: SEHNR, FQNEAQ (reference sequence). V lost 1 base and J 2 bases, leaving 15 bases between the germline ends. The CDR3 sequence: CASSLVIGEGAYEQYF. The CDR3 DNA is TGTGCCAGCAGCTTAGTTATCGGCGAAGGGGCCTACGAGCAGTACTTC.

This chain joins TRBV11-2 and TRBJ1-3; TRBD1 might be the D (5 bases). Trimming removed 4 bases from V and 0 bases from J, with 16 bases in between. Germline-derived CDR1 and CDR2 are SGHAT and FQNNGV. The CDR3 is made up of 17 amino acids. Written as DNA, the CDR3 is TGTGCCAGCAGCTCAGGCCAGGGTTTCCCCTCTGGAAACACCATATATTTT. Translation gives CASSSGQGFPSGNTIYF. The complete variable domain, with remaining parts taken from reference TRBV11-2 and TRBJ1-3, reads EAGVAQSPRYKIIEKRQSVAFWCNPISGHATLYWYQQILGQGPKLLIQFQNNGVVDDSQLPKDRFSAERLKGVDSTLKIQPAKLEDSAVYLCASSSGQGFPSGNTIYFGEGSWLTVV.

The CDR3 sequence is CASSPRRGSNTEAFF. The CDR3 DNA is TGTGCCAGCAGCCCCAGGCGGGGGTCGAACACTGAAGCTTTCTTT. The chain employs TRBV7-9 and TRBJ1-1, with a tentative D call TRBD1 (5 bases). Germline V CDR1 and CDR2: SEHNR, FQNEAQ (reference sequence). The CDR3 runs to 15 residues. Trimming removed 5 bases at V and 1 base at J, with 14 bases between.

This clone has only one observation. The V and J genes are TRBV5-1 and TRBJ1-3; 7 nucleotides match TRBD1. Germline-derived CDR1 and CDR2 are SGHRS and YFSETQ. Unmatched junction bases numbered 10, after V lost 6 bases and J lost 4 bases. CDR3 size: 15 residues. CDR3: CASTRDPGQGNTIYF. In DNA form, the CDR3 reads TGCGCCAGCACCCGAGACCCGGGACAGGGAAACACCATATATTTT.

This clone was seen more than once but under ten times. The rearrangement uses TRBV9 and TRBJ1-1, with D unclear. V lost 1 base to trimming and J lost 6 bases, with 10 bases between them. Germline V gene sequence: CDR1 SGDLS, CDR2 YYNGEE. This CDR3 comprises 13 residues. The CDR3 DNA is TGTGCCAGCAGCGTATTTGAGGAGTCTGAAGCTTTCTTT. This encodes CASSVFEESEAFF.

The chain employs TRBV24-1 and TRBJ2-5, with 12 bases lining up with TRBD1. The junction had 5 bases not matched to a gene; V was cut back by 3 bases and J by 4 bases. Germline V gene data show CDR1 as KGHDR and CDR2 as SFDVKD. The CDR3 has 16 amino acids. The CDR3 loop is CATSDTGQGAAETQYF. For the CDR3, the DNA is TGTGCCACCAGTGATACGGGACAGGGGGCCGCAGAGACCCAGTACTTC.

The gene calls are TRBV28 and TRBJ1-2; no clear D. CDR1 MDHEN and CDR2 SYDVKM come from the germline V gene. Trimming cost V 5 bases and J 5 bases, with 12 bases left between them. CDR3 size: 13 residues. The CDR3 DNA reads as TGTGCCAGCAGTCAATCAGGCGGGTATGGCTACACCTTC. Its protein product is CASSQSGGYGYTF.